The following is a T cell receptor (beta chain) sequence with its context. The clone's antigen remains unknown. No per-base quality is available; no much larger clone lies one base away. The protocol used for the library was 5' RACE. Sequencing used an Illumina HiSeq 2500. A second PCR of about 6 to 11 cycles was run with a J-beta primer mix and a sample-barcoded 5' primer. A template-switch 5' adaptor carrying 12 random nucleotides introduced a unique molecular identifier onto each TCR beta cDNA molecule. Each sample yielded at least 2.5 million CDR3-containing paired-end reads. First-strand cDNA synthesis was performed from all RNA using the Mint cDNA synthesis kit, with priming by a TRBC-specific oligonucleotide. Following uracil-DNA glycosylase treatment, all cDNA underwent a first 18-cycle PCR with the universal primers M1SS and BC2_uni_R. Regarding the original processing steps: Normalization of each sample was performed by random selection of 1 million high-quality reads, each carrying a distinct molecular identifier. Reads with shared molecular identifiers were discarded instead of being binned into consensus sequences. MiTCR, with a Q25 quality threshold and the strictest error-elimination algorithm, was used for CDR3 identification, clonotype clustering and error correction. A nonparametric unseen species model using Euler transformation provided a lower-bound estimate of total TCR beta diversity. Through fastp at Q25 and MiXCR, TCRdb rebuilt clones from the public reads, retaining in-frame beta chains. Rows merge per CDR3 protein into single entries with the most common DNA and genes. TCRdb, rather than the study authors, made the V and J calls. Within this sample are under 800,000 distinct CDR3 sequences, with 40% to 45% of them counted one time only. Together, the top ten hold 20% to 25% of the sample.

This sample was taken from a study of blood T cells in healthy people across ages (dated by TCRdb to the mid-2010s). Turning to the overall study: In model experiments, roughly one uniquely barcoded TCR beta cDNA molecule per two T cells was captured by template switching. For two donors (one aged 18 to 30 and one aged 80 or older), the study analyzed two additional independent replicas of 1 million unique cDNA reads from the same blood draw. Donors were grouped into four age groups: young (average roughly 17 years), middle-aged (under 40), aged (62) and long-lived (about 89). Using deep sequencing normalized with unique cDNA molecular identifiers, the study measured how TCR beta repertoire diversity changes with age. To avoid experimental bias, donors of different ages were randomly spread across the sequencing lanes.

Donors were around 37 systemically healthy Caucasian individuals from Russia aged roughly 6 to 90 years. Around 9.7 milliliters of peripheral blood were collected from each donor into EDTA-treated Vacutainer tubes. Ficoll-Paque density-gradient centrifugation was used to isolate PBMCs, with at least 7 million per sample. Total RNA was extracted from PBMCs with Trizol reagent, with at least 5.5 micrograms obtained per sample. Naive CD45RAhigh/CD27high T cell percentages were measured by flow cytometry on a PBMC aliquot from every donor. As encoded in the germline V gene (reference sequence), CDR1 is DFQATT while CDR2 is SNEGSKA. Compared with germline, V lacks 5 bases and J lacks 0 bases; bases without a gene match: 7. Taken from cysteine to phenylalanine, the CDR3 has 15 residues. CDR3 DNA is the only sequence kept; it has 45 bases, read in frame from the first base. Summary of the overall study and its limitations: Because profiling used bulk unsorted PBMCs, naive and antigen-experienced compartments could not be compared conclusively. Compared with the aged group, the long-lived group had more naive CD4+ T cells, fewer expanded clones and increased TCR diversity, a pattern suggesting age selection. Because the CMV infection status of the donors was unknown, age-related changes in expanded clonotypes may potentially have been confounded. As age increased, observed TCR beta diversity per million T cells dropped in a roughly linear way, and a significant reduction was already evident by age around 41. Estimates of total diversity based on one million sequenced T cells were regarded as lower bounds and as underestimates. The percentage of naive T cells measured by flow cytometry correlated strongly with observed TCR beta diversity.

The sequenced sample was blood. The rearrangement combines TRBV20-1 with TRBJ2-1; TRBD1 agrees with 7 junctional bases. The TCR comes from a woman aged 60-75 years in good health. The nucleotide sequence reads as follows: TGCAGTGCTCCCGGGACAGTCAGCTCCTACAATGAGCAGTTCTTC. Its amino acids are CSAPGTVSSYNEQFF.